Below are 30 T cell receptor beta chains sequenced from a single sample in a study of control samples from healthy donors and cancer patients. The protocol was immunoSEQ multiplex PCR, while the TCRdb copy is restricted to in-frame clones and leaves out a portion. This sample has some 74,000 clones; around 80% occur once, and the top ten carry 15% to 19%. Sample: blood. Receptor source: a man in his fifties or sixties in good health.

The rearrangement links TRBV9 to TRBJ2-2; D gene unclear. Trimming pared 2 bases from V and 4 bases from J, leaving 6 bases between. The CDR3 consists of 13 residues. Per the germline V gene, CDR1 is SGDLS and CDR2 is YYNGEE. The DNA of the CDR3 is TGTGCCAGCAGCGTGCTAGGCACCGGGGAGCTGTTTTTT. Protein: CASSVLGTGELFF.

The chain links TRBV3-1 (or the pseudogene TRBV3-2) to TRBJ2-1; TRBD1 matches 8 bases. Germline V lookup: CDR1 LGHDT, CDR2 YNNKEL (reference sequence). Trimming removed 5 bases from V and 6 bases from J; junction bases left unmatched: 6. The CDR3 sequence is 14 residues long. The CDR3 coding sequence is TGTGCCAGCAGCTCCCGGGACAGGAGCAATGAGCAGTTCTTC. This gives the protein CASSSRDRSNEQFF.

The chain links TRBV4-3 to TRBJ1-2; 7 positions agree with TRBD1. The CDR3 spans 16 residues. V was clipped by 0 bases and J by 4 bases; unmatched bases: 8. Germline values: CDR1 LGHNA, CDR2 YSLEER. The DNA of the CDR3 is TGCGCCAGCAGCCAAGACAGGGGGATCCCGAGCTATGGCTACACCTTC. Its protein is CASSQDRGIPSYGYTF.

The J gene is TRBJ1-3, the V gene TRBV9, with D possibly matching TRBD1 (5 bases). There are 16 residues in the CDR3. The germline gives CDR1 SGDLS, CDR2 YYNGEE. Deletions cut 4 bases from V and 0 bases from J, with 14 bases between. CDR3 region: CASSSLEGASGNTIYF. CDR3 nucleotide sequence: TGTGCCAGCAGCTCCTTAGAAGGGGCCTCTGGAAACACCATATATTTT.

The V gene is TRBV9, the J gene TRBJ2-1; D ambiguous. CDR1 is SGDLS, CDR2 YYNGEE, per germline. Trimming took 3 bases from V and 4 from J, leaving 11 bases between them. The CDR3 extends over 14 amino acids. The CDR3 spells CASSAQPLYNEQFF. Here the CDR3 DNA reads TGTGCCAGCAGCGCCCAGCCCCTTTACAATGAGCAGTTCTTC.

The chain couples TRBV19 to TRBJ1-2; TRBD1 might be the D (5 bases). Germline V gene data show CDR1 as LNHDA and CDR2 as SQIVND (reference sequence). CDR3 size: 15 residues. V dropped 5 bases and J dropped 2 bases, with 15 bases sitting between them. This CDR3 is CASSSLVAGNYGYTF. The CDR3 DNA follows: TGTGCCAGTAGTTCGCTGGTGGCAGGGAACTATGGCTACACCTTC.

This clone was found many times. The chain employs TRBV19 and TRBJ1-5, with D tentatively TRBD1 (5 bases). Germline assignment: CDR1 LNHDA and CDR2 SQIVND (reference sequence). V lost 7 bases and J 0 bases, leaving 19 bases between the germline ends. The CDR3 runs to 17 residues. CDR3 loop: CASNTGLVRYSNQPQHF. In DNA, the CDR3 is TGTGCCAGTAACACAGGTTTGGTCCGCTATAGCAATCAGCCCCAGCATTTT.

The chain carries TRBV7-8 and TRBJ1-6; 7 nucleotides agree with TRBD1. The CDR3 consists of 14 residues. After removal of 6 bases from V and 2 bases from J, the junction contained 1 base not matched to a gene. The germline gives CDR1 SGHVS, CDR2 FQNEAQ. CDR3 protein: CASRGTAYNSPLHF. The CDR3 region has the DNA TGTGCCAGCAGAGGGACAGCCTATAATTCACCCCTCCACTTT.

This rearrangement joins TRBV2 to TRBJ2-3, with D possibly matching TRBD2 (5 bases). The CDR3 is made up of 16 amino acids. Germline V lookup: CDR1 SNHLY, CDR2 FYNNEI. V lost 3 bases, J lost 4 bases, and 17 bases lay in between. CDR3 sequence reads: CASSERARAIADTQYF. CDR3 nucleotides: TGTGCCAGCAGTGAGAGGGCAAGGGCCATCGCAGATACGCAGTATTTT.

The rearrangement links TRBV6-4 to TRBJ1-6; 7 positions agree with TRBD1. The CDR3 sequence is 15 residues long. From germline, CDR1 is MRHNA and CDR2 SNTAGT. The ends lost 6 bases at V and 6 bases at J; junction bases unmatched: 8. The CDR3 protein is CASSLPGQSNSPLHF. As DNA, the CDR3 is TGTGCCAGCAGCTTACCGGGACAGAGTAATTCACCCCTCCACTTT.

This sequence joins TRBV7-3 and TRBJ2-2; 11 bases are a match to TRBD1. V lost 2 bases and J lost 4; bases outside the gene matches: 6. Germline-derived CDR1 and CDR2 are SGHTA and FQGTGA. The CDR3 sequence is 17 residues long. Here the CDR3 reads CASSLEAGTGGTGELFF. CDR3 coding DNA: TGTGCCAGCAGCTTAGAGGCCGGGACAGGGGGCACCGGGGAGCTGTTTTTT. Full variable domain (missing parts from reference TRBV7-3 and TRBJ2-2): GAGVSQTPSNKVTEKGKYVELRCDPISGHTALYWYRQSLGQGPEFLIYFQGTGAADDSGLPNDRFFAVRPEGSVSTLKIQRTERGDSAVYLCASSLEAGTGGTGELFFGEGSRLTVL.

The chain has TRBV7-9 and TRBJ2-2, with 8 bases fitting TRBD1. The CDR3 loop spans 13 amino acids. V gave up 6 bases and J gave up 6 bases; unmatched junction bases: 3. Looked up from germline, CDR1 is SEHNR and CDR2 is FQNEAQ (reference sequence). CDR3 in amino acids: CASRKQGAGELFF. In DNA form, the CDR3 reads TGTGCCAGCAGGAAACAGGGGGCCGGGGAGCTGTTTTTT.

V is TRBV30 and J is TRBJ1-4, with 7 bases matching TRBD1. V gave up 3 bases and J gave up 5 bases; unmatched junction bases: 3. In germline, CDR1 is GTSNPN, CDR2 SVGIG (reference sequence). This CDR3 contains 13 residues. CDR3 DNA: TGTGCCTGGAGCAACAGGGGAAATGAAAAACTGTTTTTT. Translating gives CAWSNRGNEKLFF.

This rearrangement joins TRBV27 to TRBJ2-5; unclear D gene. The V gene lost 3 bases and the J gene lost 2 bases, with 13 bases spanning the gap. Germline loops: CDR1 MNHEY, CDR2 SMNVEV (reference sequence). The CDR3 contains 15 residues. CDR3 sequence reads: CASSFARGVQETQYF. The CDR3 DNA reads TGTGCCAGCAGTTTCGCGAGAGGAGTACAAGAGACCCAGTACTTC.

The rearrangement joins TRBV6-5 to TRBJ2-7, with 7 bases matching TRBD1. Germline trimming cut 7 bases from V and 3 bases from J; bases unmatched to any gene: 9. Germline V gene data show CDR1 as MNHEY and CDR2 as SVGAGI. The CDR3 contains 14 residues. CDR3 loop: CASKLRDRDYEQYF. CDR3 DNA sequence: TGTGCCAGCAAGCTCCGGGACAGAGACTACGAGCAGTACTTC.

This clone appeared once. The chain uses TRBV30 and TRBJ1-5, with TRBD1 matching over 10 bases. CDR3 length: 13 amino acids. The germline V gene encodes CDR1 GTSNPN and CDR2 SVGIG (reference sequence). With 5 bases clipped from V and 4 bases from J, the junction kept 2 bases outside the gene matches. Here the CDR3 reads CAWQDRGNQPQHF. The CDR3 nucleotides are TGTGCCTGGCAGGACAGGGGGAATCAGCCCCAGCATTTT.

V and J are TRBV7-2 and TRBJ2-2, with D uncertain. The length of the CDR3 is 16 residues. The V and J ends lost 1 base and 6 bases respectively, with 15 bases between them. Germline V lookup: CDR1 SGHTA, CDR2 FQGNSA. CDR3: CASSLDSSIVAGELFF. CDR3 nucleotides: TGTGCCAGCAGCTTAGACTCATCTATCGTAGCCGGGGAGCTGTTTTTT.

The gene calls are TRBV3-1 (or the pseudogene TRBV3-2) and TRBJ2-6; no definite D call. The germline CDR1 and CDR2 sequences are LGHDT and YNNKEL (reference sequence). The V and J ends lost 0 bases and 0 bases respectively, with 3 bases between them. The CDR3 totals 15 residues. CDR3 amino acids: CASSQDSSGANVLTF. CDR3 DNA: TGTGCCAGCAGCCAAGATAGCTCTGGGGCCAACGTCCTGACTTTC.

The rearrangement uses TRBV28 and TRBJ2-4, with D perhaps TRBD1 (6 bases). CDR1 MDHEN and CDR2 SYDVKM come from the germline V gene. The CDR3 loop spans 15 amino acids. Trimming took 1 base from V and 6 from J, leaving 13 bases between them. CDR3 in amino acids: CASSLFTGQSNIQYF. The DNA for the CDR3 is TGTGCCAGCAGTTTATTTACCGGACAGTCAAACATTCAGTACTTC.

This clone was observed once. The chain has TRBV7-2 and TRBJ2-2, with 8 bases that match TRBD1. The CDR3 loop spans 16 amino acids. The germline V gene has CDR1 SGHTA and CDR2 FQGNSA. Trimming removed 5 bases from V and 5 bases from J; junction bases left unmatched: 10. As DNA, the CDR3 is TGTGCCAGCAGCCAGCACAAACAGGGGGGTACCGGGGAGCTGTTTTTT. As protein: CASSQHKQGGTGELFF. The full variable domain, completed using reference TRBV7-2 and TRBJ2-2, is GAGVSQSPSNKVTEKGKDVELRCDPISGHTALYWYRQSLGQGLEFLIYFQGNSAPDKSGLPSDRFSAERTGGSVSTLTIQRTQQEDSAVYLCASSQHKQGGTGELFFGEGSRLTVL.

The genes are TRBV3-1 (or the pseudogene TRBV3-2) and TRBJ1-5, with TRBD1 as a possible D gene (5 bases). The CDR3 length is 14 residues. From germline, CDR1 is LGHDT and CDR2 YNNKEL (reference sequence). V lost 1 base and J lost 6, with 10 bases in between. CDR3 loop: CASSQGGVGQPQHF. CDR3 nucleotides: TGTGCCAGCAGCCAAGGAGGGGTAGGTCAGCCCCAGCATTTT.

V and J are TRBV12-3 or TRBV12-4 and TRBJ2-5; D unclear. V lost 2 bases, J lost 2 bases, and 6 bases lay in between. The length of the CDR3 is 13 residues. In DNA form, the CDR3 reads TGTGCCAGCAGTTTAACTGAACAAGAGACCCAGTACTTC. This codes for CASSLTEQETQYF.

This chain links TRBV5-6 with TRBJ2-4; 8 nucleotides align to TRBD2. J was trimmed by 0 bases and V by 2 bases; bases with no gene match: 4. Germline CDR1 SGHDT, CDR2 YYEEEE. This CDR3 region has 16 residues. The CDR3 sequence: CASSFGAGVAKNIQYF. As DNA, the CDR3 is TGTGCCAGCAGCTTTGGAGCGGGGGTAGCCAAAAACATTCAGTACTTC.

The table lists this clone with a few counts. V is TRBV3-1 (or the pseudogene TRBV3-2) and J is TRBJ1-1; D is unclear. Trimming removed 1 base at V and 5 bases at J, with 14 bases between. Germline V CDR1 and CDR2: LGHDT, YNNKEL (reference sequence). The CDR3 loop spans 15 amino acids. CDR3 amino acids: CASSQGAWRRTEAFF. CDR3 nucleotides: TGTGCCAGCAGCCAAGGTGCCTGGAGGCGGACTGAAGCTTTCTTT.

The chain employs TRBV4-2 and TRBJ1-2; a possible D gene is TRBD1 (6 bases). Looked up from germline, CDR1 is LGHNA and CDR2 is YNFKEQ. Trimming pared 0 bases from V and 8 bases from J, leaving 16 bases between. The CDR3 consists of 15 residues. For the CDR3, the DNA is TGTGCCAGCAGCCAAGAACAGGGAGGTATGGGCGGCTACACCTTC. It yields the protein CASSQEQGGMGGYTF.

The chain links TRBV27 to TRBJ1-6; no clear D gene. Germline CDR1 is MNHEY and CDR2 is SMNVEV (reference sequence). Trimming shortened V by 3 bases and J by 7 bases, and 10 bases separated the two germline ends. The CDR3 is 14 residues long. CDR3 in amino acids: CASSLLALNSPLHF. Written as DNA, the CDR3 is TGTGCCAGCAGTTTGCTAGCCCTAAATTCACCCCTCCACTTT.

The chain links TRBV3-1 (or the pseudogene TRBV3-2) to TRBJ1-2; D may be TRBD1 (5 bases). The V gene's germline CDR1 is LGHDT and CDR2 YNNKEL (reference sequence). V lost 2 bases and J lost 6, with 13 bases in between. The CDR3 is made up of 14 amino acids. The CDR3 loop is CASSQSGGGDGYTF. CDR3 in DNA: TGTGCCAGCAGCCAATCGGGGGGAGGAGATGGCTACACCTTC.

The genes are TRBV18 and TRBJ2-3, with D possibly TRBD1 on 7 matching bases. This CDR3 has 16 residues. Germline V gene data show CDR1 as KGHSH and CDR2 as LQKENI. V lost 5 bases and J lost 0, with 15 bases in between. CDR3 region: CASSGGTATSTDTQYF. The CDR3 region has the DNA TGTGCCAGCTCAGGGGGGACAGCGACTAGCACAGATACGCAGTATTTT.

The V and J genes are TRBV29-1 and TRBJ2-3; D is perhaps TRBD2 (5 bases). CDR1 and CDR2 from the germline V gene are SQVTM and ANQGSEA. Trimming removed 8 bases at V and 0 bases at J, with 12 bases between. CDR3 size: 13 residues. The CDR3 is CSSQRTSTDTQYF. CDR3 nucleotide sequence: TGCAGCAGCCAGCGGACTAGCACAGATACGCAGTATTTT.

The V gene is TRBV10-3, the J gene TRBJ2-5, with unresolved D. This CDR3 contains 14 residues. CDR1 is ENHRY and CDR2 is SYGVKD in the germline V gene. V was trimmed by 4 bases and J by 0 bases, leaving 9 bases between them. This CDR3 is CAISARADQETQYF. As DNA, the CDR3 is TGTGCCATCAGTGCAAGGGCCGACCAAGAGACCCAGTACTTC.